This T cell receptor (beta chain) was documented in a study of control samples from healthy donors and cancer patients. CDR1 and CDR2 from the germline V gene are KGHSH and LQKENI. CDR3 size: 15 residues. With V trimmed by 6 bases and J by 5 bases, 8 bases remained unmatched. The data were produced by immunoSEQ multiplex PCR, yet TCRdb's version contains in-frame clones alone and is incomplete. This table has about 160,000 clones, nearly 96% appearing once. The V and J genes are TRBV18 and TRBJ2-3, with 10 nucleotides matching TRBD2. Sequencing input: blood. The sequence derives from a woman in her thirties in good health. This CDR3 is CASSPIRTSGDTQYF. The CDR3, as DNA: TGTGCCAGCTCTCCTATCCGGACTAGCGGAGATACGCAGTATTTT.